Listed below are T cell receptor beta chains from one sample, sequenced in a study of T cell responses to AZD1222 COVID-19 vaccine. The repertoire was sequenced with immunoSEQ multiplex PCR; TCRdb's copy has only in-frame clones and lacks some. Of about 83,000 clones listed, 75% to 95% are singletons. The source material was peripheral blood, sampled on day 0 of MenACWY control vaccination. These receptors were obtained from an adult in good health. Both conserved end residues are part of each CDR3. Each record gives: CDR3 length, V gene, J gene, D gene, clone size, CDR3 DNA, CDR3 protein. A D gene is named only where the DNA matches it firmly. Expanded clones get a size class; other rows say once, few or many, or leave the size out.

14,TRBV9,TRBJ1-5,.,once,TGTGCCAGCAGCGCAGACGGGTTCAATCAGCCCCAGCATTTT,CASSADGFNQPQHF
17,TRBV7-9,TRBJ1-3,.,.,TGTGCCAGCAGCTTGGGCACAACGTTGGGCTCTGGAAACACCATATATTTT,CASSLGTTLGSGNTIYF
14,TRBV24-1,TRBJ1-3,.,.,TGTGCCACCAGTGACTGGGAATCTGGAAACACCATATATTTT,CATSDWESGNTIYF
13,TRBV18,TRBJ1-5,.,.,TGTGCCAGCTCACCGATGGGCCAGCAGCCCCAGCATTTT,CASSPMGQQPQHF
17,TRBV5-1,TRBJ1-3,TRBD1,.,TGCGCCAGCAGCTTGGGACAGGGGACGCCTTCTGGAAACACCATATATTTT,CASSLGQGTPSGNTIYF
14,TRBV4-3,TRBJ1-2,TRBD1,.,TGCGCCAGCAGCCTAGGACAGGGTGACTATGGCTACACCTTC,CASSLGQGDYGYTF
13,TRBV19,TRBJ1-1,.,.,TGTGCCACCTCGGACCAGGTGGACGCTGAAGCTTTCTTT,CATSDQVDAEAFF
16,TRBV27,TRBJ1-3,TRBD1,.,TGTGCCAGCAGTTGGAGGGGGCCCGTGGGAGGAAACACCATATATTTT,CASSWRGPVGGNTIYF
16,TRBV30,TRBJ2-7,.,.,TGTGCCTGGGCCTCCTTGGGAGCGGGTGACTCCTACGAGCAGTACTTC,CAWASLGAGDSYEQYF
17,TRBV7-6,TRBJ2-2,TRBD2,.,TGTGCCAGCACCGCCCTGAGCAGCGGGAGAGAGGCCGGGGAGCTGTTTTTT,CASTALSSGREAGELFF
15,TRBV3-1/TRBV3-2,TRBJ1-3,.,.,TGTGCCAGCAGCCAAGATCCGACGGCGGGAAACACCATATATTTT,CASSQDPTAGNTIYF
12,TRBV12-3/TRBV12-4,TRBJ1-5,.,.,TGTGCCAGCAGTTTCGGGGCGGAGACCCAGCATTTT,CASSFGAETQHF
15,TRBV28,TRBJ1-1,.,.,TGTGCCAGCAGCCCCCTCGGCCGGGGGAACACTGAAGCTTTCTTT,CASSPLGRGNTEAFF
15,TRBV6-5,TRBJ1-2,TRBD1,.,TGTGCCAGCAGTTACGATAACAGGGGAACTTATGGCTACACCTTC,CASSYDNRGTYGYTF
15,TRBV27,TRBJ1-1,.,few,TGTGCCAGCAGTACCGGACACAATGGGGTCACTGAAGCTTTCTTT,CASSTGHNGVTEAFF
13,TRBV6-6,TRBJ2-7,.,.,TGTGCCAGCAGTTTTGCGTTCCCCGGGGAGCAGTACTTC,CASSFAFPGEQYF
15,TRBV6-5,TRBJ1-1,TRBD1,once,TGTGCCAGCAGTTACTCGAGGACAGGTGACACTGAAGCTTTCTTT,CASSYSRTGDTEAFF
11,TRBV6-5,TRBJ2-7,.,once,TGTGCCAGCAGCACCTCCTACGAGCAGTACTTC,CASSTSYEQYF
16,TRBV6-4,TRBJ2-1,.,.,TGTGCCAGCAGTGACTCAATAGGGACCGCGGCTAATGAGCAGTTCTTC,CASSDSIGTAANEQFF
12,TRBV19,TRBJ2-1,.,once,TGTGCCACAGGGGACCGCTACAATGAGCAGTTCTTC,CATGDRYNEQFF
13,TRBV10-3,TRBJ1-5,.,.,TGTGCCACCCGACCTCCGGGCAATCAGCCCCAGCATTTT,CATRPPGNQPQHF
15,TRBV18,TRBJ2-7,TRBD2,.,TGTGCCAGCTCACCCGCCAGCGGGAGAGTCCACGAGCAGTACTTC,CASSPASGRVHEQYF
13,TRBV7-9,TRBJ1-3,.,.,TGTGCCAGCGGTCCGTACTCTGGAAACACCATATATTTT,CASGPYSGNTIYF
15,TRBV5-1,TRBJ2-3,.,.,TGCGCCAGCAGCTTAGAGGAAGGTACCACAGATACGCAGTATTTT,CASSLEEGTTDTQYF
15,TRBV7-6,TRBJ2-1,.,.,TGTGCCAGCACCCAAGCGGCAAGCTCCTACAATGAGCAGTTCTTC,CASTQAASSYNEQFF
18,TRBV11-2,TRBJ2-5,TRBD1,.,TGTGCCAGCAGCGTATTGACAGGGCCGCGGGCTCTTGGGGAGACCCAGTACTTC,CASSVLTGPRALGETQYF
18,TRBV7-6,TRBJ2-6,TRBD1,.,TGTGCCAGCAGCTTAATCCAGGGGGCTACGTCTGGGGCCAACGTCCTGACTTTC,CASSLIQGATSGANVLTF
16,TRBV5-1,TRBJ1-6,.,.,TGCGCCAGCAGCTCCACAGGGAGCTCCTATAATTCACCCCTCCACTTT,CASSSTGSSYNSPLHF
13,TRBV12-3/TRBV12-4,TRBJ2-2,.,.,TGTGCCAGCAGCGGGACCCTGCGCAGGGAGCTGTTTTTT,CASSGTLRRELFF
14,TRBV2,TRBJ1-3,.,.,TGTGCCAGCAGTGCCGGATCCTCTGGAAACACCATATATTTT,CASSAGSSGNTIYF
14,TRBV6-5,TRBJ2-3,TRBD2,.,TGTGCCAGCAAGCTAGCGGAGAGCACAGATACGCAGTATTTT,CASKLAESTDTQYF
16,TRBV18,TRBJ1-1,.,.,TGTGCCAGCTCACCACCCTCCTCCACGGTACACACTGAAGCTTTCTTT,CASSPPSSTVHTEAFF
15,TRBV27,TRBJ2-1,TRBD2,.,TGTGCCAGCCGGCTCAAACTAGCGGGAGCAGTCGAGCAGTTCTTC,CASRLKLAGAVEQFF
13,TRBV6-2/TRBV6-3,TRBJ1-2,.,.,TGTGCCAGCAGTTCAGATCGGGCCTGGGGCTACACCTTC,CASSSDRAWGYTF
14,TRBV19,TRBJ2-3,.,.,TGTGCCAGTAGCGACACCTTTAGCACAGATACGCAGTATTTT,CASSDTFSTDTQYF
14,TRBV4-3,TRBJ1-4,.,once,TGCGCCAGCAGCCAAGAGGTCTACGAGGAAAAACTGTTTTTT,CASSQEVYEEKLFF
13,TRBV30,TRBJ1-2,.,.,TGTGCCTGGAGAATTACTGGGGGATATGGCTACACCTTC,CAWRITGGYGYTF
15,TRBV13,TRBJ2-5,TRBD1,.,TGTGCCAGCAGCCCAAGGGGACAGGGACAAGAGACCCAGTACTTC,CASSPRGQGQETQYF
13,TRBV6-5,TRBJ1-2,.,.,TGTGCCAGCAGCCTGCACGGGGGCGGTGGCTACACCTTC,CASSLHGGGGYTF
13,TRBV6-6,TRBJ2-5,.,.,TGTGCCAGCAGTTCGGGCCCCAGGGAGACCCAGTACTTC,CASSSGPRETQYF
11,TRBV27,TRBJ1-5,.,once,TGTGCCAGCAGTTTGGGGCAGCCCCAGCATTTT,CASSLGQPQHF
15,TRBV29-1,TRBJ2-1,TRBD2,.,TGCAGCGTTGAAGAGACTAGCGGGAGGGGCGATGAGCAGTTCTTC,CSVEETSGRGDEQFF
14,TRBV5-1,TRBJ2-3,.,.,TGCGCCAGCAGCTCAGGATCTCCCAGCGATACGCAGTATTTT,CASSSGSPSDTQYF
14,TRBV7-9,TRBJ2-1,.,.,TGTGCCAGCAGCTGGAGGGGCTCCTACAATGAGCAGTTCTTC,CASSWRGSYNEQFF
14,TRBV24-1,TRBJ1-3,.,.,TGTGCCACCAGTGAGTCAGGGTTCGGAAACACCATATATTTT,CATSESGFGNTIYF
17,TRBV4-3,TRBJ2-5,.,.,TGCGCCAGCAGCCTATCAGTTTTTATATCGTCCTTGGGGACCCAGTACTTC,CASSLSVFISSLGTQYF
15,TRBV30,TRBJ1-1,.,.,TGTGCCTGGACGGGCCTGAGGACGGGGAACACTGAAGCTTTCTTT,CAWTGLRTGNTEAFF
12,TRBV3-1/TRBV3-2,TRBJ2-7,.,.,TGTGCCAGCAGCCAAGATCGCTCTCAGCAGTACTTC,CASSQDRSQQYF
11,TRBV28,TRBJ2-3,.,.,TGTGCCAGCACTGATACAGATACGCAGTATTTT,CASTDTDTQYF
13,TRBV5-1,TRBJ2-7,.,.,TGCGCCAGCAGCTTGTTGGCAGAGTACGAGCAGTACTTC,CASSLLAEYEQYF